This TCR beta chain was sequenced for a study of control samples from healthy donors and cancer patients. The CDR3 sequence is 14 residues long. The germline V gene encodes CDR1 MNHEY and CDR2 SMNVEV (reference sequence). Trimming left V 3 bases short and J 5 bases short, with 13 bases between. The protocol was immunoSEQ multiplex PCR, while the TCRdb copy is restricted to in-frame clones and leaves out a portion. The sample gives about 94,000 clones, 90% of which show up once; roughly 3.4% is in the top ten. The receptor comes from a woman younger than 30 in good health. This sequence joins TRBV27 and TRBJ2-5, with D maybe TRBD1 (6 bases). The specimen was blood. Here the CDR3 reads CASSFNRVGETQYF. CDR3 DNA sequence: TGTGCCAGCAGTTTCAACAGGGTGGGGGAGACCCAGTACTTC.